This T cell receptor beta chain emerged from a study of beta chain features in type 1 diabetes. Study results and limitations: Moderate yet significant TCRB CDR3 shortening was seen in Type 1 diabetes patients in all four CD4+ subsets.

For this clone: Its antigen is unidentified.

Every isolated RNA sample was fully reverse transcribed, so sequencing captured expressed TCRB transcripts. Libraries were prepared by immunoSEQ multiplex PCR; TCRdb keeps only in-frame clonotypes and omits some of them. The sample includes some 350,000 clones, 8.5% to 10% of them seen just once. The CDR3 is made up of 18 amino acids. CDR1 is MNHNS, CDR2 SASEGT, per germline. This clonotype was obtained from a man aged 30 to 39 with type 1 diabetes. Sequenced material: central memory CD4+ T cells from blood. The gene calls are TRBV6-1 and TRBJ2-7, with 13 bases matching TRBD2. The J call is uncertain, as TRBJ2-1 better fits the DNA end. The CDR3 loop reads CASSESFGGLAGYNEQFF. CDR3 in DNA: TGTGCCAGCAGTGAATCGTTCGGGGGACTAGCGGGATACAATGAGCAGTTCTTC.